The rows below give T cell receptor beta chains drawn from one sample of a study of OX40 agonist ivuxolimab in advanced cancers. The repertoire was sequenced with immunoSEQ multiplex PCR; TCRdb's copy has only in-frame clones and lacks some. Here the sample spans approximately 65,000 clones, around nine tenths being singletons. This specimen consisted of CD4+ or CD8+ T cells sorted from blood, obtained in a trial of the OX40 agonist ivuxolimab. These receptors were taken from an adult with an advanced solid tumor such as melanoma, head and neck, liver or kidney cancer. Both conserved end residues are part of each CDR3.

CDR3 protein: CASSLGLGQTTGELFF; V gene: TRBV5-4; J gene: TRBJ2-2
CDR3 protein: CASSEWGQGQAFF; V gene: TRBV6-1; J gene: TRBJ1-1
CDR3 protein: CASSILRGSTDTQYF; V gene: TRBV7-2; J gene: TRBJ2-3
CDR3 protein: CSVVAGGGYTF; V gene: TRBV29-1; J gene: TRBJ1-2
CDR3 protein: CASSDSPAGGPTDTQYF; V gene: TRBV6-4; J gene: TRBJ2-3
CDR3 protein: CASRRTGSRNTIYF; V gene: TRBV11-2; J gene: TRBJ1-3
CDR3 protein: CASSLPPGFSNQETQYF; V gene: TRBV5-6; J gene: TRBJ2-5
CDR3 protein: CASSFYGQGIGGEQFF; V gene: TRBV11-3; J gene: TRBJ2-1
CDR3 protein: CASSRGVGTYEQYF; V gene: TRBV6-5; J gene: TRBJ2-7
CDR3 protein: CASSLSQRDEQFF; V gene: TRBV11-2; J gene: TRBJ2-1
CDR3 protein: CASSLGSGSYTDTQYF; V gene: TRBV7-2; J gene: TRBJ2-3
CDR3 protein: CAISDSDRGYQPQHF; V gene: TRBV10-3; J gene: TRBJ1-5
CDR3 protein: CASSPQQTSEQYF; V gene: TRBV7-2; J gene: TRBJ2-7
CDR3 protein: CASGPGDRGQETQYF; V gene: TRBV12-5; J gene: TRBJ2-5
CDR3 protein: CASGPTKARGYTF; V gene: TRBV10-3; J gene: TRBJ1-2
CDR3 protein: CASGAGPSSGNTIYF; V gene: TRBV6-1; J gene: TRBJ1-3
CDR3 protein: CAWGAPYNEQFF; V gene: TRBV30; J gene: TRBJ2-1
CDR3 protein: CAWSVRAGGKNYGYTF; V gene: TRBV30; J gene: TRBJ1-2
CDR3 protein: CASSLTDRGWHSPLHF; V gene: TRBV18; J gene: TRBJ1-6
CDR3 protein: CASSSGRLAGGFYNEQFF; V gene: TRBV13; J gene: TRBJ2-1
CDR3 protein: CASSSGDRENTEAFF; V gene: TRBV7-9; J gene: TRBJ1-1
CDR3 protein: CAISEFGRNYGYTF; V gene: TRBV10-3; J gene: TRBJ1-2
CDR3 protein: CASSLNPAGAHNEQFF; V gene: TRBV7-3; J gene: TRBJ2-1
CDR3 protein: CASSLEGSGYGYTF; V gene: TRBV28; J gene: TRBJ1-2
CDR3 protein: CASKGGTDNLRDGYTF; V gene: TRBV25-1; J gene: TRBJ1-2
CDR3 protein: CASSQTRNNEQFF; V gene: TRBV7-9; J gene: TRBJ2-1
CDR3 protein: CASSLVKGGELFF; V gene: TRBV11-3; J gene: TRBJ2-2
CDR3 protein: CASSSRAGQGAYEQYF; V gene: TRBV7-2; J gene: NA
CDR3 protein: CAWSPPSRQGGMNTEAFF; V gene: TRBV30; J gene: TRBJ1-1
CDR3 protein: CSVWTGNLYQPQHF; V gene: TRBV29-1; J gene: TRBJ1-5
CDR3 protein: CASSLRGSTNEQFF; V gene: TRBV7-3; J gene: TRBJ2-1
CDR3 protein: CASSLPWGGAGANVLTF; V gene: TRBV13; J gene: TRBJ2-6
CDR3 protein: CASSFGTGKEGTQYF; V gene: TRBV9; J gene: TRBJ2-3
CDR3 protein: CASSSGRRSSYNEQFF; V gene: TRBV5-4; J gene: TRBJ2-1
CDR3 protein: CASSYAGQGYSPLHF; V gene: TRBV5-8; J gene: TRBJ1-6
CDR3 protein: CASSSTGVSYEQYF; V gene: TRBV7-9; J gene: TRBJ2-7
CDR3 protein: CASRGGSDTGELLF; V gene: TRBV2; J gene: TRBJ2-2
CDR3 protein: CASSPAGSTDTQYF; V gene: TRBV18; J gene: TRBJ2-3
CDR3 protein: CASRRGQDNSPLHF; V gene: TRBV7-9; J gene: TRBJ1-6
CDR3 protein: CASSPLGGAYNEQFF; V gene: TRBV4-2; J gene: TRBJ2-1
CDR3 protein: CASSFYSNQPQHF; V gene: TRBV7-2; J gene: TRBJ1-5
CDR3 protein: CASSLGQTQPQHF; V gene: TRBV7-2; J gene: TRBJ1-5
CDR3 protein: CASSLEGNTEAFF; V gene: TRBV5-6; J gene: TRBJ1-1
CDR3 protein: CSVASNRLLDNEQFF; V gene: TRBV29-1; J gene: TRBJ2-1
CDR3 protein: CASSLASGGNNEQFF; V gene: TRBV7-7; J gene: TRBJ2-1
CDR3 protein: CASSQTGLSGANVLTF; V gene: TRBV4-3; J gene: TRBJ2-6
CDR3 protein: CASSATTGAGDNEQFF; V gene: TRBV9; J gene: TRBJ2-1
CDR3 protein: CASSPRDRGRGEQFF; V gene: TRBV7-3; J gene: TRBJ2-1
CDR3 protein: CACLDFGETQYF; V gene: TRBV30; J gene: TRBJ2-5
CDR3 protein: CASSLAQGATEAFF; V gene: TRBV5-1; J gene: TRBJ1-1
CDR3 protein: CASRMTASYEQYF; V gene: TRBV6-5; J gene: TRBJ2-7
CDR3 protein: CASSPGTGGPRNEQFF; V gene: TRBV7-2; J gene: TRBJ2-1
CDR3 protein: CASSPGTSGGETQYF; V gene: TRBV7-3; J gene: TRBJ2-5
CDR3 protein: CASSRNLAGGVEQFF; V gene: TRBV2; J gene: TRBJ2-1
CDR3 protein: CASTPRRDSETQYF; V gene: TRBV7-2; J gene: TRBJ2-5
CDR3 protein: CASRTGFNEKLFF; V gene: TRBV18; J gene: TRBJ1-4
CDR3 protein: CASSRSTGFQPQHF; V gene: TRBV6-1; J gene: TRBJ1-5
CDR3 protein: CASSSPLAGGHEQYF; V gene: TRBV6-6; J gene: TRBJ2-7
CDR3 protein: CSVVRESYGYTF; V gene: TRBV29-1; J gene: TRBJ1-2
CDR3 protein: CASSFQLNTEAFF; V gene: TRBV5-4; J gene: TRBJ1-1